One sample yielded the 27 T cell receptor beta chains listed below, sequenced in a study of early stage breast cancer tumors. The repertoire was sequenced with immunoSEQ multiplex PCR; TCRdb's copy has only in-frame clones and lacks some. The sample includes about 1,500 clones, around 77% of them seen just once. Sequenced sample: normal breast tissue next to the tumor. These receptors came from a person aged 45 to 60 with breast cancer.

This sequence joins TRBV21-1 and TRBJ2-3. TRBV21-1 is deemed a pseudogene. The CDR3 sequence is 18 residues long. The CDR3 protein is CASSKARARPSLTDTQYF. In nucleotides, the CDR3 is TGTGCCAGCAGCAAAGCTCGGGCAAGGCCTTCCCTCACAGATACGCAGTATTTT.

This clone was counted once. The chain links TRBV18 to TRBJ1-1; D gene ambiguous. The V end lost 2 bases, the J end lost 1 base, and 11 bases lay between the germline ends. This CDR3 is 15 amino acids long. The germline V gene encodes CDR1 KGHSH and CDR2 LQKENI. The CDR3 bases are TGTGCCAGCTCACCAAGCTCCAGACGGAACACTGAAGCTTTCTTT. Its translation is CASSPSSRRNTEAFF. Full variable domain (rest looked up from reference TRBV18 and TRBJ1-1): NAGVMQNPRHLVRRRGQEARLRCSPMKGHSHVYWYRQLPEEGLKFMVYLQKENIIDESGMPKERFSAEFPKEGPSILRIQQVVRGDSAAYFCASSPSSRRNTEAFFGQGTRLTVV.

This sequence joins TRBV25-1 and TRBJ2-3; a weak D match, TRBD2 (6 bases). The CDR3 is 12 amino acids. The germline gives CDR1 MGHDK, CDR2 SYGVNS. V lost 3 bases and J 5 bases, leaving 6 bases between the germline ends. The CDR3 bases are TGTGCCAGCAGTGAGACTAGAGATACGCAGTATTTT. Amino acids: CASSETRDTQYF. Based on the CDR3 plus reference TRBV25-1 and TRBJ2-3, the full variable domain is EADIYQTPRYLVIGTGKKITLECSQTMGHDKMYWYQQDPGMELHLIHYSYGVNSTEKGDLSSESTVSRIRTEHFPLTLESARPSHTSQYLCASSETRDTQYFGPGTRLTVL.

This clone was seen more than once but under ten times. The genes are TRBV27 and TRBJ2-1; perhaps TRBD1 as D (6 bases). There are 13 residues in the CDR3. The germline CDR1 and CDR2 sequences are MNHEY and SMNVEV (reference sequence). V lost 4 bases, J lost 7 bases, and 11 bases lay in between. The CDR3 DNA is TGTGCCAGCAGTTACAACAGGGCAAATGAGCAGTTCTTC. Protein sequence: CASSYNRANEQFF.

V usage is TRBV25-1 and J usage is TRBJ1-1; no clear D gene. Germline V gene sequence: CDR1 MGHDK, CDR2 SYGVNS. The CDR3 is 12 residues long. The V and J ends lost 3 bases and 1 base respectively, with 3 bases between them. The CDR3 is CASSDPNTEAFF. The CDR3 region has the DNA TGTGCCAGCAGTGACCCGAACACTGAAGCTTTCTTT.

J is TRBJ1-4 and V is TRBV7-2; D may be TRBD1 (6 bases). This CDR3 has 18 amino acids. The V end lost 5 bases, the J end lost 0 bases, and 19 bases lay between the germline ends. CDR1 and CDR2 from the germline V gene are SGHTA and FQGNSA. CDR3 amino acids: CASSPFSQGFATNEKLFF. The CDR3 DNA reads TGTGCCAGCAGCCCCTTCTCACAGGGCTTCGCAACTAATGAAAAACTGTTTTTT.

This chain joins TRBV18 and TRBJ2-3; TRBD2 aligns across 12 bases. V lost 3 bases, J lost 1 base, and 2 bases stayed unmatched. Germline CDR1 and CDR2: KGHSH and LQKENI. This CDR3 contains 16 residues. DNA of the CDR3: TGTGCCAGCTCACCGGGGACTAGCGGGCGCACAGATACGCAGTATTTT. Translated, it gives CASSPGTSGRTDTQYF. The full variable domain, completed using reference TRBV18 and TRBJ2-3, is NAGVMQNPRHLVRRRGQEARLRCSPMKGHSHVYWYRQLPEEGLKFMVYLQKENIIDESGMPKERFSAEFPKEGPSILRIQQVVRGDSAAYFCASSPGTSGRTDTQYFGPGTRLTVL.

This clone occurred a few times. The genes are TRBV10-3 and TRBJ1-5, with D possibly matching TRBD1 (6 bases). Trimming took off 7 bases at V and 10 bases at J, with 20 bases between the two ends. There are 14 residues in the CDR3. CDR1 and CDR2 (germline): ENHRY, SYGVKD. The CDR3 nucleotides read TGTGCCATCACTCCCACCACAGGGTTCGACCCCCAGCATTTT. This sequence encodes CAITPTTGFDPQHF.

In this sample, this clone turned up a few times. The chain is built from TRBV6-1 and TRBJ1-5; no definite D call. Trimming left V 0 bases short and J 3 bases short, with 15 bases between. The CDR3 spans 17 residues. Germline loops: CDR1 MNHNS, CDR2 SASEGT. CDR3 DNA: TGTGCCAGCAGTGAAGCGCTGGAGCGGCGGATCAATCAGCCCCAGCATTTT. Translation gives CASSEALERRINQPQHF.

V is TRBV7-9 and J is TRBJ2-7; D gene uncertain. In germline, CDR1 is SEHNR, CDR2 FQNEAQ (reference sequence). This CDR3 is built from 12 residues. V was cut by 4 bases and J by 3 bases, with 7 bases left in between. The CDR3 reads CASSSQNYEQYF. CDR3 DNA sequence: TGTGCCAGCAGCTCCCAAAACTACGAGCAGTACTTC.

The gene calls are TRBV9 and TRBJ1-1; D not resolved. Deletions cut 2 bases from V and 4 bases from J, with 9 bases between. Germline values: CDR1 SGDLS, CDR2 YYNGEE. The CDR3 runs to 13 residues. The CDR3 DNA is TGTGCCAGCAGCGTCCCCGGTCGCACTGAAGCTTTCTTT. Its protein is CASSVPGRTEAFF.

The chain employs TRBV7-6 and TRBJ1-6; the D gene is possibly TRBD1 (5 bases). This CDR3 contains 14 residues. V was cut by 7 bases and J by 4 bases, with 11 bases left in between. Germline V gene lookup returns CDR1 SGHVS and CDR2 FNYEAQ. Here the CDR3 DNA reads TGTGCCAGCACCCAGGGTTTATATAATTCACCCCTCCACTTT. Protein sequence: CASTQGLYNSPLHF.

The rearrangement uses TRBV9 and TRBJ2-1; a weak D match, TRBD2 (5 bases). V was cut by 3 bases and J by 8 bases, with 6 bases left in between. The length of the CDR3 is 11 residues. Germline CDR1 and CDR2: SGDLS and YYNGEE. The CDR3 DNA reads TGTGCCAGCAGCGAGGGAGATGAGCAGTTCTTC. Translation gives CASSEGDEQFF.

This sequence joins TRBV7-2 and TRBJ2-7; a possible D gene is TRBD1 (5 bases). With 2 bases removed from V and 4 bases from J, the gap between germline ends came to 18 bases. The CDR3 is made up of 16 amino acids. From germline, CDR1 is SGHTA and CDR2 FQGNSA. The CDR3 DNA reads as TGTGCCAGCAGCTTATCCTCGGCCCAGGGTGGATACGAGCAGTACTTC. Its protein is CASSLSSAQGGYEQYF.

The chain is built from TRBV27 and TRBJ1-1; unclear D gene. Between the trimmed V and J ends, which lost 1 base and 3 bases, there was a span of 18 bases. Germline CDR1 and CDR2: MNHEY and SMNVEV (reference sequence). The CDR3 has 17 residues. DNA for the CDR3: TGTGCCAGCAGTTTATACTATCAGACAAAACGGGACACTGAAGCTTTCTTT. It yields the protein CASSLYYQTKRDTEAFF.

This sequence joins TRBV5-5 and TRBJ1-5; D gene unclear. CDR3 length equals 13 residues. V dropped 0 bases and J dropped 4 bases, with 5 bases sitting between them. The germline V gene has CDR1 SGHKS and CDR2 YYEKEE (reference sequence). CDR3 in DNA: TGTGCCAGCAGCTTGGATGGAAATCAGCCCCAGCATTTT. It is translated as CASSLDGNQPQHF.

V usage is TRBV10-3 and J usage is TRBJ2-7, with 8 bases aligning to TRBD1. V lost 6 bases and J lost 5; bases outside the gene matches: 3. There are 12 residues in the CDR3. Germline assignment: CDR1 ENHRY and CDR2 SYGVKD. The CDR3 coding sequence is TGTGCCATCAGCGTGACAGGGGACGAGCAGTACGTC. This encodes CAISVTGDEQYV.

This chain connects TRBV6-1 to TRBJ2-5; 11 positions match TRBD1. CDR1 and CDR2 (germline): MNHNS, SASEGT. The V and J ends lost 5 bases and 4 bases, in that order; junction bases with no gene match: 3. The length of the CDR3 is 14 residues. CDR3 amino acids: CASSTGTGGETQYF. The CDR3 DNA reads TGTGCCAGCAGTACAGGGACAGGGGGAGAGACCCAGTACTTC.

The rearrangement uses TRBV2 and TRBJ1-2; 8 bases line up with TRBD1. J gave up 8 bases and V 4 bases, and 6 bases lay outside the gene matches. Germline CDR1 is SNHLY and CDR2 is FYNNEI. The CDR3 has 13 residues. The CDR3: CASSGGQGAGYTF. The CDR3 DNA reads TGTGCCAGCAGTGGTGGTCAGGGGGCAGGCTACACCTTC.

The chain carries TRBV6-6 and TRBJ2-3; D remains unclear. CDR1 is MNHNY, CDR2 SVGAGI, per germline (reference sequence). The CDR3 runs to 16 residues. V was clipped by 4 bases and J by 4 bases, with 18 bases between them. CDR3 sequence reads: CASSFPGLRRADTQYF. In nucleotides, the CDR3 is TGTGCCAGCAGTTTCCCTGGGCTGCGCCGGGCAGATACGCAGTATTTT.

This chain links TRBV5-6 with TRBJ1-5; 9 nucleotides match TRBD1. Germline CDR1 reads SGHDT; CDR2 reads YYEEEE. J lost 0 bases, V lost 4 bases, and 5 bases had no gene match. This CDR3 has 16 amino acids. CDR3 in amino acids: CASSQDRGDSNQPQHF. CDR3 nucleotides: TGTGCCAGCAGCCAAGACAGGGGGGATAGCAATCAGCCCCAGCATTTT.

The rearrangement links TRBV11-3 to TRBJ2-5, with D perhaps TRBD1 (6 bases). The CDR3 has 13 residues. The V end lost 4 bases, the J end lost 4 bases, and 10 bases lay between the germline ends. The germline gives CDR1 SGHNT, CDR2 YENEEA. CDR3 bases: TGTGCCAGCAGCTCCCCGGACAGAGAGACCCAGTACTTC. It is translated as CASSSPDRETQYF.

This clone has a handful of counts. V gene TRBV2 combines with J gene TRBJ2-2, with a weak D call TRBD2 (5 bases). This CDR3 has 14 residues. Germline V gives CDR1 SNHLY, CDR2 FYNNEI. V was clipped by 8 bases and J by 3 bases, with 13 bases between them. CDR3 nucleotide sequence: TGTGCCAGCCGAACCTCCGGGGACACCGGGGAGCTGTTTTTT. Its translation is CASRTSGDTGELFF.

This clone appeared a single time. The chain couples TRBV6-1 to TRBJ1-5; the D is unclear. The CDR3 totals 13 residues. The V gene lost 6 bases and the J gene lost 1 base, with 7 bases spanning the gap. Germline CDR1 reads MNHNS; CDR2 reads SASEGT. The DNA for the CDR3 is TGTGCCAGCAGCGCAGAAAGCAATCAGCCCCAGCATTTT. This encodes CASSAESNQPQHF.

This clone was detected a few times. DNA for the CDR3: TGTGCCAGCAGCTTAGACTACGGGACTTCCTACGAGCAGTACTTC. This sequence encodes CASSLDYGTSYEQYF. The chain recombines TRBV7-6 with TRBJ2-7, with TRBD2 as a possible D gene (6 bases). The germline V gene has CDR1 SGHVS and CDR2 FNYEAQ. V was clipped by 1 base and J by 1 base, with 11 bases between them. CDR3 length: 15 residues. Supplemented by reference TRBV7-6 and TRBJ2-7, the full variable domain reads GAGVSQSPRYKVTKRGQDVALRCDPISGHVSLYWYRQALGQGPEFLTYFNYEAQQDKSGLPNDRFSAERPEGSISTLTIQRTEQRDSAMYRCASSLDYGTSYEQYFGPGTRLTVT.

V gene TRBV5-4 combines with J gene TRBJ2-1; TRBD2 agrees at 13 bases. The CDR3 spans 15 residues. J lost 8 bases, V lost 4 bases, and 6 bases had no gene match. Looked up from germline, CDR1 is SGHNT and CDR2 is YYREEE (reference sequence). The CDR3 loop reads CASSEGLAGRDEQFF. The CDR3 DNA is TGTGCCAGCAGCGAGGGACTAGCGGGGAGGGATGAGCAGTTCTTC. The full variable domain, in which reference TRBV5-4 and TRBJ2-1 provide the parts outside the CDR3, is ETGVTQSPTHLIKTRGQQVTLRCSSQSGHNTVSWYQQALGQGPQFIFQYYREEENGRGNFPPRFSGLQFPNYSSELNVNALELDDSALYLCASSEGLAGRDEQFFGPGTRLTVL.

This clone was counted a single time. Other DNA sequences in this specimen translate into the identical CDR3. The rearrangement links TRBV29-1 to TRBJ2-1; possibly TRBD1 for D (6 bases). Trimming pared 7 bases from V and 4 bases from J, leaving 14 bases between. From germline, CDR1 is SQVTM and CDR2 ANQGSEA. This CDR3 region has 13 residues. The CDR3 loop is CSAGTSRYNEQFF. The CDR3 DNA reads as TGCAGCGCCGGGACATCTCGGTACAATGAGCAGTTCTTC.